Presented here are 28 T cell receptor beta chains from one specimen sequenced in a study of T cells after yellow fever vaccination. From the 5' RACE reads, TCRdb called clonotypes with MiXCR, one entry per CDR3 protein. The sample includes fewer than 150,000 distinct CDR3 sequences, 7.7% of them seen just once. The material was CD4+ T cells sorted from PBMCs, obtained 5 days after the yellow fever booster vaccination. These receptors were collected from a man aged 25 to 45 who received the YFV17D yellow fever vaccine.

The V gene is TRBV30, the J gene TRBJ2-2; D possibly matches TRBD1 or TRBD2 (5 bases each). Per the germline V gene, CDR1 is GTSNPN and CDR2 is SVGIG (reference sequence). CDR3 length: 15 residues. Trimming removed 3 bases from V and 7 bases from J, with 18 bases in between. CDR3 amino acids: CAWRPGHSGRGELFF. DNA of the CDR3: TGTGCCTGGAGACCGGGTCACTCGGGGCGCGGGGAGCTGTTTTTT.

This clonotype has ten or more counts. V and J are TRBV20-1 and TRBJ1-5; D gene ambiguous. Germline V gene data show CDR1 as DFQATT and CDR2 as SNEGSKA (reference sequence). Trimming took 0 bases from V and 6 from J, leaving 18 bases between them. CDR3 length equals 16 residues. CDR3 protein: CSARDRRTTVGQPQHF. The CDR3 DNA reads TGCAGTGCTAGAGATCGCCGAACTACGGTGGGTCAGCCCCAGCATTTT.

This clonotype was counted many times. The V call is TRBV12-3 or TRBV12-4, the J call TRBJ1-5; D not resolved. Trimming left V 5 bases short and J 6 bases short, with 11 bases between. The CDR3 extends over 13 amino acids. CDR3 protein: CASSLAAGQPQHF. DNA of the CDR3: TGTGCCAGCAGTCTGGCGGCTGGTCAGCCCCAGCATTTT.

This clonotype was recorded at least ten times. The genes are TRBV28 and TRBJ2-1; 10 bases align to TRBD2. Trimming at V came to 6 bases and at J to 6 bases, leaving 5 bases not matched to a gene. The CDR3 covers 14 residues. The germline V gene encodes CDR1 MDHEN and CDR2 SYDVKM. In DNA, the CDR3 is TGTGCCAGCAGATTAGCGGGAGGTCTCAATGAGCAGTTCTTC. The encoded protein is CASRLAGGLNEQFF.

This clonotype was detected ten times or more. The gene calls are TRBV20-1 and TRBJ2-7; possibly TRBD1 for D (6 bases). In germline, CDR1 is DFQATT, CDR2 SNEGSKA (reference sequence). The ends were cut back, 0 bases at V and 1 base at J, with 10 bases in the middle. The CDR3 is 14 amino acids. The CDR3 loop is CSARELGASYEQYF. CDR3 bases: TGCAGTGCTAGAGAACTGGGGGCATCCTACGAGCAGTACTTC.

This chain uses TRBV3-1 with TRBJ2-5; 10 bases align to TRBD2. Trimming cost V 6 bases and J 5 bases; bases outside gene matches: 9. Germline loops: CDR1 LGHDT, CDR2 YNNKEL (reference sequence). CDR3 length: 15 amino acids. Here the CDR3 DNA reads TGTGCCAGCAGGACACTAGCGGGATCTTTTGAGACCCAGTACTTC. This codes for CASRTLAGSFETQYF.

This clonotype showed up many times. V is TRBV29-1 and J is TRBJ2-1; tentative D call: TRBD2 (5 bases). The CDR3 has 13 residues. Germline CDR1 is SQVTM and CDR2 is ANQGSEA. The CDR3 spells CRTPGLHHNEQFF. In DNA form, the CDR3 reads TGCAGGACCCCAGGACTGCACCACAATGAGCAGTTCTTC.

This clonotype was picked up many times. The chain carries TRBV6-1 and TRBJ2-3, with 12 bases matching TRBD2. This CDR3 comprises 14 residues. CDR1 and CDR2 from the germline V gene are MNHNS and SASEGT. V gave up 5 bases and J gave up 8 bases; unmatched junction bases: 5. The chain's CDR3 is CASSKPGLAGTQYF. In DNA, the CDR3 is TGTGCCAGCAGTAAACCGGGACTAGCGGGTACGCAGTATTTT.

This clonotype has a count of ten or more. This chain links TRBV5-1 with TRBJ2-4; D might be TRBD2 (5 bases). V lost 0 bases and J lost 2, with 9 bases in between. The CDR3 is 15 amino acids. From germline, CDR1 is SGHRS and CDR2 YFSETQ. The CDR3 sequence is CASSLDEGTKNIQYF. The DNA of the CDR3 is TGCGCCAGCAGCTTGGACGAGGGTACCAAAAACATTCAGTACTTC.

This clonotype showed up many times. The CDR3 loop is CASSLVGGEKLFF. The DNA of the CDR3 is TGTGCCAGCAGCTTGGTCGGGGGAGAAAAACTGTTTTTT. The rearrangement links TRBV7-9 to TRBJ1-4; D possibly corresponds to TRBD1 (5 bases). The CDR3 has 13 residues. The V end lost 3 bases, the J end lost 8 bases, and 10 bases lay between the germline ends. Germline V gene data show CDR1 as SEHNR and CDR2 as FQNEAQ (reference sequence).

This clonotype was observed at least ten times. The J gene is TRBJ2-7, the V gene TRBV20-1; D is unresolved. The V gene lost 0 bases and the J gene lost 0 bases, with 9 bases spanning the gap. This CDR3 is 14 amino acids long. Germline CDR1 reads DFQATT; CDR2 reads SNEGSKA (reference sequence). CDR3 protein: CSAREGHNSYEQYF. The CDR3 nucleotides read TGCAGTGCTAGAGAAGGCCATAACTCCTACGAGCAGTACTTC.

This clonotype occurred many times. J is TRBJ2-4 and V is TRBV7-3, with TRBD1 matching over 9 bases. After removal of 4 bases from V and 5 bases from J, the junction contained 0 bases not matched to a gene. This CDR3 is 13 amino acids long. Germline loops: CDR1 SGHTA, CDR2 FQGTGA. CDR3 in amino acids: CASSWTGENIQYF. CDR3 nucleotide sequence: TGTGCCAGCAGCTGGACAGGGGAAAACATTCAGTACTTC.

This clonotype was counted many times. The V call is TRBV21-1, the J call TRBJ2-7; TRBD1, the table's D call, lacks a check against the DNA. TRBV21-1 is noted as a pseudogene. The CDR3 has 16 residues. The CDR3 nucleotides read TGTGCCCTCCGTTTGGGCAGGGGCTACCGCTCCTACGAGCAGTACTTC. This encodes CALRLGRGYRSYEQYF.

This clonotype was picked up many times. V usage is TRBV20-1 and J usage is TRBJ2-2, with D possibly being TRBD1 (5 bases). Trimming cost V 3 bases and J 11 bases, with 10 bases left between them. The germline V gene has CDR1 DFQATT and CDR2 SNEGSKA (reference sequence). This CDR3 is 11 amino acids long. The CDR3 DNA is TGCAGTGCTAGTACAGGTCCTGAGCTGTTTTTT. This encodes CSASTGPELFF.

There are a few counts of this clonotype. The chain links TRBV11-3 to TRBJ2-2; no reliable D call. Germline CDR1 is SGHNT and CDR2 is YENEEA. This CDR3 is 14 amino acids long. V dropped 5 bases and J dropped 1 base, with 8 bases sitting between them. As DNA, the CDR3 is TGTGCCAGCAGCGCCCGACTGAACACCGGGGAGCTGTTTTTT. It specifies CASSARLNTGELFF.

This clonotype was seen ten or more times. The V and J genes are TRBV11-1 and TRBJ2-4, with D perhaps matching TRBD2 (5 bases). CDR3 length: 17 amino acids. Looked up from germline, CDR1 is SGHAT and CDR2 is FQDESV (reference sequence). The V end lost 1 base, the J end lost 0 bases, and 13 bases lay between the germline ends. The CDR3 protein is CASSLVATPLAKNIQYF. CDR3 in DNA: TGTGCCAGCAGCTTAGTAGCGACCCCTCTAGCCAAAAACATTCAGTACTTC.

This clonotype came up many times. A read error may produce the germline difference seen at one junction end. V gene TRBV7-7 combines with J gene TRBJ2-1; D gene unclear. From germline, CDR1 is SSHAT and CDR2 FNYEAQ (reference sequence). This CDR3 has 14 amino acids. The CDR3 reads CASSLAPSSNEQFF. The CDR3, as DNA: TGTGCTAGCAGCTTAGCCCCTAGTAGCAATGAGCAGTTCTTC. Full variable domain (remainder filled in from reference TRBV7-7 and TRBJ2-1): GAGVSQSPRYKVTKRGQDVTLRCDPISSHATLYWYQQALGQGPEFLTYFNYEAQPDKSGLPSDRFSAERPEGSISTLTIQRTEQRDSAMYRCASSLAPSSNEQFFGPGTRLTVL.

This clonotype was detected ten times or more. This sequence joins TRBV29-1 and TRBJ2-1; D may be TRBD1 (5 bases). The CDR3 is made up of 14 amino acids. Per germline, CDR1 SQVTM and CDR2 ANQGSEA. CDR3 amino acids: CSLQVAGYRNEQFF. CDR3 nucleotide sequence: TGCTCCCTCCAGGTGGCAGGGTATCGCAATGAGCAGTTCTTC.

This clonotype was counted at least ten times. The chain links TRBV20-1 to TRBJ2-7, with 16 bases that match TRBD2. Germline V lookup: CDR1 DFQATT, CDR2 SNEGSKA (reference sequence). CDR3 length: 17 residues. The trim removed 3 bases at V and 0 bases at J, leaving 5 bases unmatched. CDR3 sequence reads: CSASGTSGRARSYEQYF. The CDR3 bases are TGCAGTGCTAGCGGGACTAGCGGGAGGGCCCGCTCCTACGAGCAGTACTTC.

At least ten counts were recorded for this clonotype. The rearrangement uses TRBV30 and TRBJ2-3, with D possibly TRBD2 on 5 matching bases. The length of the CDR3 is 12 residues. Germline values: CDR1 GTSNPN, CDR2 SVGIG (reference sequence). Deletions cut 4 bases from V and 5 bases from J, with 10 bases between. CDR3 in amino acids: CAWTGSEDTQYF. CDR3 sequence (DNA): TGTGCCTGGACTGGGAGTGAAGATACGCAGTATTTT.

This clonotype was recorded many times. V and J are TRBV2 and TRBJ1-5, with D perhaps matching TRBD1 (6 bases). The CDR3 length is 14 residues. Per the germline V gene, CDR1 is SNHLY and CDR2 is FYNNEI. V shed 5 bases and J shed 6 bases, with 14 bases lying between them. The CDR3 here is CASSLGAGAQPQHF. The CDR3 DNA reads as TGTGCCAGCAGTCTAGGGGCAGGGGCTCAGCCCCAGCATTTT. Full variable domain (missing parts from reference TRBV2 and TRBJ1-5): EPEVTQTPSHQVTQMGQEVILRCVPISNHLYFYWYRQILGQKVEFLVSFYNNEISEKSEIFDDQFSVERPDGSNFTLKIRSTKLEDSAMYFCASSLGAGAQPQHFGDGTRLSIL.

This clonotype occurred many times. The V call is TRBV5-1, the J call TRBJ2-2; TRBD1 aligns across 7 bases. Unmatched junction bases numbered 7, after V lost 4 bases and J lost 7 bases. The CDR3 consists of 14 residues. Germline loops: CDR1 SGHRS, CDR2 YFSETQ. In nucleotides, the CDR3 is TGCGCCAGCAGCCCCGACAGACAGGGCGGGGAGCTGTTTTTT. It yields the protein CASSPDRQGGELFF.

This clonotype occurred many times. The V gene is TRBV18, the J gene TRBJ2-3; no clear D gene. Germline CDR1 reads KGHSH; CDR2 reads LQKENI. CDR3 length equals 12 residues. The ends were cut back, 0 bases at V and 7 bases at J, with 5 bases in the middle. This CDR3 is CASSPPSYTQYF. CDR3 sequence (DNA): TGTGCCAGCTCACCACCTAGCTATACGCAGTATTTT.

This clonotype was picked up many times. This chain joins TRBV7-8 and TRBJ2-1; D may be TRBD2 (6 bases). V dropped 5 bases and J dropped 2 bases, with 13 bases sitting between them. The CDR3 consists of 15 residues. The germline V gene has CDR1 SGHVS and CDR2 FQNEAQ. The DNA of the CDR3 is TGTGCCAGCAGCCTTCGGGGGAGCCCCTACAATGAGCAGTTCTTC. Its protein product is CASSLRGSPYNEQFF.

This clonotype was recorded many times. The genes are TRBV7-2 and TRBJ2-7; maybe TRBD1 (5 bases). Trimming pared 3 bases from V and 5 bases from J, leaving 11 bases between. The germline gives CDR1 SGHTA, CDR2 FQGNSA. The CDR3 consists of 13 residues. CDR3 bases: TGTGCCAGCAGCTTTCGACAGTCCGACGAGCAGTACTTC. Encoded protein: CASSFRQSDEQYF.

There are many counts of this clonotype. The rearrangement joins TRBV7-2 to TRBJ2-3; 8 bases align to TRBD2. CDR1 is SGHTA and CDR2 is FQGNSA in the germline V gene. V trimming: 7 bases; J trimming: 6 bases; junction bases outside the gene matches: 15. The CDR3 spans 16 residues. The CDR3 nucleotides are TGTGCCAGCACCCCGACGAGGGGCGGGAGGATGGATACGCAGTATTTT. It specifies CASTPTRGGRMDTQYF.

This clonotype was seen ten or more times. This chain links TRBV7-9 with TRBJ2-7, with D possibly matching TRBD1 (6 bases). From germline, CDR1 is SEHNR and CDR2 FQNEAQ (reference sequence). This CDR3 spans 17 amino acids. V lost 6 bases, J lost 3 bases, and 24 bases lay in between. CDR3 nucleotide sequence: TGTGCCAGCAGTTCACACCAACTACAGGGTTCCAACTACGAGCAGTACTTC. It specifies CASSSHQLQGSNYEQYF. Drawing the rest from reference TRBV7-9 and TRBJ2-7, the complete variable domain is DTGVSQNPRHKITKRGQNVTFRCDPISEHNRLYWYRQTLGQGPEFLTYFQNEAQLEKSRLLSDRFSAERPKGSFSTLEIQRTEQGDSAMYLCASSSHQLQGSNYEQYFGPGTRLTVT.

This clonotype came up many times. This rearrangement joins TRBV20-1 to TRBJ2-7; TRBD2 agrees at 7 bases. CDR1 is DFQATT and CDR2 is SNEGSKA in the germline V gene (reference sequence). V shed 2 bases and J 2 bases; nucleotides not matched to a gene: 9. This CDR3 spans 15 amino acids. CDR3 region: CSARNPTSVPYEQYF. The CDR3 bases are TGCAGTGCTAGAAATCCCACTAGCGTCCCCTACGAGCAGTACTTC.